This TCR beta chain emerged from a study of vaccination effects on CD4 cells after COVID-19. Study summary: Two-dose BNT162b2 or mRNA-1273 vaccination was given to participants.

Trimming cost V 6 bases and J 6 bases; bases outside gene matches: 9. The CDR3 has 14 amino acids. From germline, CDR1 is SQVTM and CDR2 ANQGSEA. As concerns this clone: Its antigen is not identified.

Profiled with immunoSEQ multiplex PCR; TCRdb holds only in-frame clones, not every one. The table shows roughly 76,000 clones, with around 74% occurring only once. General study results and limits: Healthy vaccine recipients' vaccine-induced clones were almost all SARS-CoV-2 mono-reactive. Late after vaccination, infection- and vaccine-induced clones showed marked clonal contraction.

ViraFEST expansion of antigen-specific CD4+ T cells with viral peptide pools preceded sequencing. The culture ran for nine to eleven days, and then CD4+ T cells were isolated. Days 3 and 7 were when half the medium was replaced with IL-2 medium. The origin of this receptor is a human donor who received a COVID-19 vaccine. Sequencing was performed on CD4+ T cells from PBMCs cultured with HCoV-229E spike peptides, taken before COVID-19 vaccination. The gene calls are TRBV29-1 and TRBJ1-5, with TRBD1 matching 9 bases. The CDR3 protein is CSVAPGQGAQPQHF. CDR3 bases: TGCAGCGTGGCACCGGGACAGGGCGCTCAGCCCCAGCATTTT.